This is a list of T cell receptor beta chains from one sample in a study of blood T cells in healthy people across ages. One entry per CDR3 protein, called by TCRdb with MiXCR from the 5' RACE reads. The sample yields 1.5 million to 2 million distinct CDR3 sequences, around half seen once. Sequencing was carried out using blood. These receptors were collected from a woman aged 35 to 49 in good health. The CDR3 runs from the conserved cysteine through the conserved F or W. Each record gives: clone size, V gene, CDR3 protein. Rows give clone size only sometimes, using once, few, many, or a class for an expanded clone.

clone size: NA
V gene: TRBV29-1
CDR3 protein: CSVEDPGGAETQYF

clone size: NA
V gene: TRBV9
CDR3 protein: CASSVGGTGVKETQYF

clone size: NA
V gene: TRBV12-3/TRBV12-4
CDR3 protein: CASSWTGCEQFF

clone size: few
V gene: TRBV5-1
CDR3 protein: CASSLYSGGSSYNEQFF

clone size: NA
V gene: TRBV27
CDR3 protein: CASRELAGGLNEQYF

clone size: NA
V gene: TRBV4-2
CDR3 protein: CASSQDVGAANTGGLFF

clone size: few
V gene: TRBV29-1
CDR3 protein: CSVDSGGPLYNEQFF

clone size: NA
V gene: TRBV14
CDR3 protein: CASSPRYKSTDTQYF

clone size: NA
V gene: TRBV4-2
CDR3 protein: CASSQDPGFNEQFF

clone size: NA
V gene: TRBV29-1
CDR3 protein: CSVEDRAGGETQYF

clone size: NA
V gene: TRBV7-2
CDR3 protein: CASSSSTGELFF

clone size: few
V gene: TRBV7-2
CDR3 protein: CASSDSTGFPLGEQFF

clone size: few
V gene: TRBV20-1
CDR3 protein: CSASLGLATDTQYF

clone size: NA
V gene: TRBV4-2
CDR3 protein: CASSLEPAETQYF

clone size: NA
V gene: TRBV6-1
CDR3 protein: CASRVGGSSPTDTQYF

clone size: once
V gene: TRBV6-5
CDR3 protein: CASTPSPGSAPDTQYF

clone size: NA
V gene: TRBV20-1
CDR3 protein: CSARDSDSPRTEAFF

clone size: NA
V gene: TRBV18
CDR3 protein: CASSESQGWDTEAFF

clone size: few
V gene: TRBV12-3/TRBV12-4
CDR3 protein: CASSSLAAGGYEQYF

clone size: few
V gene: TRBV4-3
CDR3 protein: CASSQGTGTGGNIQYF

clone size: few
V gene: TRBV7-2
CDR3 protein: CASSWGLDRHIQETQYF

clone size: few
V gene: TRBV20-1
CDR3 protein: CSAGTGTGVIQPQHF